The TCR beta chain under discussion was sequenced for a study of cytotoxic CD8 clonotypes in ibrutinib-treated CLL. Study-wide results and limits: Among the clonotypes, public ones were uncommon and contracted or held stable on treatment.

The TCR beta libraries used 2 to 2.5 micrograms of genomic DNA that came from cryopreserved PBMCs. About this clone: What it binds is not known.

The CDR3 totals 15 residues. With 4 bases clipped from V and 8 bases from J, the junction kept 9 bases outside the gene matches. Germline-derived CDR1 and CDR2 are SNHLY and FYNNEI. Measured with immunoSEQ multiplex PCR; TCRdb has only the in-frame clones, and not every one. This sample has about 50,000 clones, with roughly 57% found just once. The starting material was PBMCs, obtained after 24 months of ibrutinib treatment. The sequence was obtained from a human donor with chronic lymphocytic leukemia. The V and J genes are TRBV2 and TRBJ1-2; 11 bases map to TRBD1. The DNA of the CDR3 is TGTGCCAGCAGTGGTTGGACAGGGGGCGCCGGGGGCTACACCTTC. Protein product: CASSGWTGGAGGYTF.